This is a list of T cell receptor beta chains from one sample in a study of blood T cell repertoires in COVID-19. The protocol was immunoSEQ multiplex PCR, while the TCRdb copy is restricted to in-frame clones and leaves out a portion. The repertoire includes about 78,000 clones, 90% of them detected once, and around 0.98% sits in the top ten. Source material: peripheral blood. The receptor source for this set is a woman between 45 and 65 years old in a cohort sampled during active COVID-19. CDR3s include the opening cysteine and the closing phenylalanine or tryptophan. The D gene is left open where the match is weak. Only part of the rows carry a size: once, few, many, or a class if the clone is expanded.

>TRBV3-1/TRBV3-2|TRBJ1-2|NA|NA
CASNIPGGGYTF
TGTGCCAGCAACATCCCGGGAGGCGGCTACACCTTC
>TRBV29-1|TRBJ2-1|NA|NA
CSVELVNEQFF
TGCAGCGTTGAACTAGTCAATGAGCAGTTCTTC
>TRBV25-1|TRBJ2-2|NA|TRBD2
CASSGWASGIGTGELFF
TGTGCCAGCAGTGGGTGGGCTAGCGGGATCGGAACCGGGGAGCTGTTTTTT
>TRBV7-9|TRBJ2-1|few|TRBD2
CASSPGRARYNEQFF
TGTGCCAGCAGCCCCGGGAGGGCCCGCTACAATGAGCAGTTCTTC
>TRBV2|TRBJ2-3|NA|NA
CASNGAEKGLTDTQYF
TGTGCCAGCAATGGGGCGGAGAAGGGATTAACAGATACGCAGTATTTT
>TRBV19|TRBJ2-1|NA|TRBD1
CASSFSIGTGTNEQFF
TGTGCCAGTAGTTTCTCAATCGGGACAGGGACAAATGAGCAGTTCTTC
>TRBV28|TRBJ1-1|NA|NA
CASSSYLTDINTEAFF
TGTGCCAGCAGTTCCTATCTGACAGACATTAACACTGAAGCTTTCTTT
>TRBV13|TRBJ2-3|NA|NA
CASSLGINTGYRTDTQYF
TGTGCCAGCAGCTTAGGCATAAACACAGGGTATCGGACAGATACGCAGTATTTT
>TRBV6-5|TRBJ2-7|many|TRBD2
CASSSSGGRAYEQYF
TGTGCCAGCAGCTCCTCGGGCGGGAGGGCCTACGAGCAGTACTTC
>TRBV20-1|TRBJ1-4|NA|NA
CRSGSNEKLFF
TGCAGGAGCGGCAGTAATGAAAAACTGTTTTTT
>TRBV11-2|TRBJ2-3|NA|NA
CASSLGVLSSRRDTQYF
TGTGCCAGCAGCTTAGGGGTACTCAGTAGCCGACGGGATACGCAGTATTTT
>TRBV27|TRBJ2-1|NA|NA
CASSLWASAHNEQFF
TGTGCCAGCAGTTTATGGGCTAGCGCCCACAATGAGCAGTTCTTC
>TRBV2|TRBJ2-1|NA|NA
CASSAEAYNEQFF
TGTGCCAGCAGTGCCGAGGCTTACAATGAGCAGTTCTTC
>TRBV7-3|TRBJ2-1|NA|TRBD1
CASSSQGVNEQFF
TGTGCCAGCAGCTCCCAGGGGGTAAATGAGCAGTTCTTC
>TRBV6-6|TRBJ1-2|NA|NA
CASSPRDTDYGYTF
TGTGCCAGCAGTCCCCGGGACACCGACTATGGCTACACCTTC
>TRBV7-9|TRBJ1-2|NA|NA
CASSFRDSNYGYTF
TGTGCCAGCAGCTTTAGAGACAGCAACTATGGCTACACCTTC
>TRBV7-2|TRBJ2-7|NA|NA
CASSPPHPGEQYF
TGTGCCAGCAGCCCGCCCCATCCGGGCGAGCAGTACTTC
>TRBV5-1|TRBJ1-3|NA|TRBD1
CASSLPGTGSVGNTIYF
TGCGCCAGCAGCTTGCCGGGGACAGGGTCAGTAGGAAACACCATATATTTT
>TRBV10-2|TRBJ2-2|NA|TRBD2
CASSEGLDKTNTGELFF
TGCGCCAGCAGTGAAGGACTAGATAAAACGAACACCGGGGAGCTGTTTTTT
>TRBV11-3|TRBJ1-1|NA|NA
CASSLQGNTEAFF
TGTGCCAGCAGCTTACAGGGAAACACTGAAGCTTTCTTT
>TRBV28|TRBJ2-5|NA|TRBD2
CASSLGFGRAGETQYF
TGTGCCAGCAGTTTAGGATTCGGGAGGGCCGGGGAGACCCAGTACTTC
>TRBV7-6|TRBJ2-1|NA|TRBD2
CASSLARGLGGNEQFF
TGTGCCAGCAGCTTAGCCCGGGGACTAGGGGGCAATGAGCAGTTCTTC
>TRBV15|TRBJ2-3|NA|TRBD1
CATSRDEQGAVDTQYF
TGTGCCACCAGCAGAGATGAACAGGGGGCTGTAGATACGCAGTATTTT
>TRBV7-3|TRBJ1-1|NA|NA
CASSPFRVMNTEAFF
TGTGCCAGCAGTCCTTTCAGGGTGATGAACACTGAAGCTTTCTTT
>TRBV29-1|TRBJ2-3|NA|TRBD2
CSVGGLAGGSTDTQYF
TGCAGCGTTGGTGGGCTAGCGGGGGGCAGTACAGATACGCAGTATTTT
>TRBV3-1/TRBV3-2|TRBJ1-5|NA|NA
CASSQMGQGGQPQHF
TGTGCCAGCAGCCAAATGGGGCAGGGAGGTCAGCCCCAGCATTTT
>TRBV7-8|TRBJ2-1|NA|TRBD2
CASSLALTSGSPDEQFF
TGTGCCAGCAGCTTAGCACTGACTAGCGGGAGTCCGGATGAGCAGTTCTTC
>TRBV5-1|TRBJ2-3|NA|TRBD2
CASRLAGVSDTQYF
TGCGCCAGCCGTTTAGCGGGAGTCTCTGATACGCAGTATTTT
>TRBV7-3|TRBJ2-3|once|TRBD2
CASSLRAGGSDTQYF
TGTGCCAGCAGCTTAAGGGCGGGAGGGTCAGATACGCAGTATTTT
>TRBV28|TRBJ1-5|NA|NA
CASTSPGRQGQPQHF
TGTGCCAGCACCTCCCCAGGGAGGCAGGGTCAGCCCCAGCATTTT
>TRBV3-1/TRBV3-2|TRBJ2-3|NA|NA
CASSQDEEASTDTQYF
TGTGCCAGCAGCCAAGATGAGGAGGCTAGCACAGATACGCAGTATTTT
>TRBV29-1|TRBJ1-5|few|NA
CSAVSEQEGQPQHF
TGCAGCGCTGTGTCCGAACAGGAGGGCCAGCCCCAGCATTTT
>TRBV7-9|TRBJ1-2|NA|TRBD1
CASSYETGGYTF
TGTGCCAGCAGCTATGAGACAGGGGGCTACACCTTC
>TRBV5-1|TRBJ1-4|NA|TRBD1
CASSYGTGSPELFF
TGCGCCAGCAGCTATGGGACAGGGAGTCCGGAACTGTTTTTT
>TRBV2|TRBJ2-3|NA|NA
CASSEAPFTGTQYF
TGTGCCAGCAGTGAAGCTCCATTCACGGGTACGCAGTATTTT
>TRBV19|TRBJ2-2|NA|TRBD1
CASSPLAGGRGELFF
TGTGCCAGTAGTCCGTTGGCAGGGGGTCGGGGGGAGCTGTTTTTT